A single sample is the source of the 25 T cell receptor beta chains below, sequenced in a study of blood T cell repertoires in COVID-19. Libraries were prepared by immunoSEQ multiplex PCR; TCRdb keeps only in-frame clonotypes and omits some of them. In the table there are 85,000 to 110,000 clones, 85% to 90% of which are singletons. The sample consisted of peripheral blood. The receptors were gathered from a human donor in a cohort sampled during active COVID-19.

The J gene is TRBJ2-1, the V gene TRBV19, with a possible D match to TRBD1 (5 bases). Looked up from germline, CDR1 is LNHDA and CDR2 is SQIVND (reference sequence). The V and J ends lost 7 bases and 5 bases respectively, with 15 bases between them. This CDR3 contains 14 residues. For the CDR3, the DNA is TGTGCCAGTAATCCTGCAGACAGACACAATGAGCAGTTCTTC. The encoded protein is CASNPADRHNEQFF.

V and J are TRBV3-1 (or the pseudogene TRBV3-2) and TRBJ2-1; TRBD2 matches at 7 bases. The V gene's germline CDR1 is LGHDT and CDR2 YNNKEL (reference sequence). This CDR3 region has 15 residues. With 2 bases clipped from V and 8 bases from J, the junction kept 9 bases outside the gene matches. The CDR3 DNA follows: TGTGCCAGCAGCCAAAGATCGGGCGGGAGCTATGAGCAGTTCTTC. It is translated as CASSQRSGGSYEQFF.

The chain links TRBV30 to TRBJ1-5; tentatively, D is TRBD1 (5 bases). This CDR3 has 13 residues. Germline V lookup: CDR1 GTSNPN, CDR2 SVGIG (reference sequence). Between the trimmed V and J ends, which lost 0 bases and 5 bases, there was a span of 8 bases. The CDR3 is CAWSVQDHQPQHF. Here the CDR3 DNA reads TGTGCCTGGAGTGTACAGGATCATCAGCCCCAGCATTTT.

The gene calls are TRBV30 and TRBJ2-6, with D unresolved. CDR1 GTSNPN and CDR2 SVGIG come from the germline V gene (reference sequence). The germline V and J ends were trimmed by 5 bases and 0 bases, with 8 bases remaining between them. This CDR3 has 14 residues. Here the CDR3 DNA reads TGTGCCTGGCTGGCCCCCTCTGGGGCCAACGTCCTGACTTTC. Protein sequence: CAWLAPSGANVLTF.

The gene calls are TRBV11-2 and TRBJ1-1; 10 nucleotides match TRBD1. The CDR3 has 15 amino acids. V gave up 6 bases and J gave up 5 bases; unmatched junction bases: 9. Per the germline V gene, CDR1 is SGHAT and CDR2 is FQNNGV. The CDR3 protein is CASSYQPGQGTEAFF. In DNA, the CDR3 is TGTGCCAGCAGTTACCAACCGGGACAGGGGACTGAAGCTTTCTTT.

The chain employs TRBV2 and TRBJ1-5; the D gene is possibly TRBD1 (5 bases). V gave up 2 bases and J gave up 1 base, with 6 bases separating them. Germline CDR1 is SNHLY and CDR2 is FYNNEI. CDR3 length equals 14 residues. The CDR3 loop reads CASSERQSNQPQHF. CDR3 DNA sequence: TGTGCCAGCAGTGAAAGACAGAGCAATCAGCCCCAGCATTTT.

J is TRBJ2-2 and V is TRBV10-2, with 9 nucleotides matching TRBD1. The CDR3 runs 15 residues. The junction had 7 bases not matched to a gene; V was cut back by 6 bases and J by 5 bases. In germline, CDR1 is WSHSY, CDR2 SAAADI. CDR3 nucleotides: TGCGCCAGCAGCTACAGGGGGCGCAGTACCGGGGAGCTGTTTTTT. Protein product: CASSYRGRSTGELFF.

V is TRBV9 and J is TRBJ2-3, with 8 bases lining up with TRBD2. The trim removed 0 bases at V and 2 bases at J, leaving 5 bases unmatched. The CDR3 loop spans 16 amino acids. The V gene's germline CDR1 is SGDLS and CDR2 YYNGEE. CDR3 protein: CASSVGVAGYTDTQYF. The CDR3 coding sequence is TGTGCCAGCAGCGTAGGCGTAGCGGGATACACAGATACGCAGTATTTT.

The chain is built from TRBV12-3 or TRBV12-4 and TRBJ1-1, with D uncertain. The CDR3 spans 13 residues. Trimming stripped 1 base from V and 0 bases from J, with 3 bases between. The CDR3 is CASSLGVNTEAFF. The CDR3 DNA follows: TGTGCCAGCAGTTTAGGAGTGAACACTGAAGCTTTCTTT.

About this clone: The same CDR3 is also encoded by other DNA sequences in this sample. The J gene is TRBJ1-5, the V gene TRBV18; a weak D match, TRBD1 (6 bases). V was pared by 2 bases and J by 5 bases, with 7 bases between. Germline CDR1 and CDR2: KGHSH and LQKENI. The CDR3 has 13 amino acids. CDR3 amino acids: CASSPGGDQPQHF. In DNA form, the CDR3 reads TGTGCCAGCTCACCAGGGGGCGATCAGCCCCAGCATTTT. The entire variable domain, with the rest obtained from reference TRBV18 and TRBJ1-5, is as follows: NAGVMQNPRHLVRRRGQEARLRCSPMKGHSHVYWYRQLPEEGLKFMVYLQKENIIDESGMPKERFSAEFPKEGPSILRIQQVVRGDSAAYFCASSPGGDQPQHFGDGTRLSIL.

V is TRBV5-1 and J is TRBJ2-5, with 8 bases that match TRBD1. Germline CDR1 SGHRS, CDR2 YFSETQ. J lost 5 bases, V lost 4 bases, and 7 bases had no gene match. The CDR3 consists of 14 residues. CDR3 protein: CASSNLQGGETQYF. In DNA, the CDR3 is TGCGCCAGCAGCAACCTACAGGGGGGCGAGACCCAGTACTTC. The complete variable domain, with remaining parts taken from reference TRBV5-1 and TRBJ2-5, reads KAGVTQTPRYLIKTRGQQVTLSCSPISGHRSVSWYQQTPGQGLQFLFEYFSETQRNKGNFPGRFSGRQFSNSRSEMNVSTLELGDSALYLCASSNLQGGETQYFGPGTRLLVL.

The chain employs TRBV7-2 and TRBJ1-1, with TRBD1 identical over 9 bases. The J segment lost 0 bases and the V segment lost 5 bases, leaving 1 base of the junction unmatched. This CDR3 spans 14 amino acids. Germline CDR1 is SGHTA and CDR2 is FQGNSA. The CDR3 region is CASSGDRVNTEAFF. CDR3 in DNA: TGTGCCAGCAGCGGGGACAGGGTGAACACTGAAGCTTTCTTT.

The chain recombines TRBV4-2 with TRBJ1-6, with D possibly TRBD1 on 6 matching bases. The CDR3 is 16 amino acids. The germline V and J ends were trimmed by 0 bases and 9 bases, with 15 bases remaining between them. Germline V gene sequence: CDR1 LGHNA, CDR2 YNFKEQ. CDR3 coding DNA: TGTGCCAGCAGCCAAGAGGGCGGGGGCAACGGTTCACCCCTCCACTTT. It encodes CASSQEGGGNGSPLHF.

The chain carries TRBV4-1 and TRBJ1-4, with TRBD1 identical over 9 bases. V trimming: 3 bases; J trimming: 9 bases; junction bases outside the gene matches: 11. Germline CDR1 and CDR2: MGHRA and YSYEKL. The length of the CDR3 is 16 residues. In DNA form, the CDR3 reads TGCGCCAGCAGCCAGGACGCGGGACAGGGCTGGAAAAAACTGTTTTTT. This translates into CASSQDAGQGWKKLFF.

This sequence joins TRBV5-1 and TRBJ1-5; no firm D call. V was cut by 0 bases and J by 5 bases, with 9 bases left in between. Germline CDR1 reads SGHRS; CDR2 reads YFSETQ. This CDR3 is 14 amino acids long. This chain's CDR3 is CASSLGGPDQPQHF. The DNA of the CDR3 is TGCGCCAGCAGCTTGGGAGGGCCGGATCAGCCCCAGCATTTT.

J is TRBJ2-7 and V is TRBV6-5; tentative D call: TRBD2 (6 bases). This CDR3 has 16 amino acids. CDR1 and CDR2 (germline): MNHEY, SVGAGI. Trimming took 0 bases from V and 0 from J, leaving 12 bases between them. The CDR3 region is CASSYSTGVHSYEQYF. The DNA of the CDR3 is TGTGCCAGCAGTTACTCGACGGGGGTCCACTCCTACGAGCAGTACTTC.

In DNA, the CDR3 is TGTGCCAGCAGCTTGGCGCGGGGGGGTGAGCAGTTCTTC. As protein: CASSLARGGEQFF. This chain connects TRBV5-4 to TRBJ2-1; 9 bases match TRBD2. After removal of 0 bases from V and 9 bases from J, the junction contained 1 base not matched to a gene. The CDR3 has 13 amino acids. Germline V gives CDR1 SGHNT, CDR2 YYREEE (reference sequence).

This chain links TRBV6-4 with TRBJ2-3, with D maybe TRBD2 (6 bases). V shed 4 bases and J shed 1 base, with 12 bases lying between them. CDR1 is MRHNA and CDR2 is SNTAGT in the germline V gene. The CDR3 totals 15 residues. The CDR3 nucleotides read TGTGCCAGCAGTGGGGCTAGCGACGGCACAGATACGCAGTATTTT. Its translation: CASSGASDGTDTQYF.

The rearrangement uses TRBV20-1 and TRBJ1-3; D is undetermined. Germline V lookup: CDR1 DFQATT, CDR2 SNEGSKA (reference sequence). The CDR3 contains 13 residues. Trimming cost V 3 bases and J 0 bases, with 6 bases left between them. The CDR3 bases are TGCAGTGCTAGTCTTAGCTCTGGAAACACCATATATTTT. Its translation: CSASLSSGNTIYF.

V gene TRBV18 combines with J gene TRBJ2-1, with 7 bases fitting TRBD1. Germline loops: CDR1 KGHSH, CDR2 LQKENI. CDR3 length: 14 residues. Trimming took 1 base from V and 7 from J; bases not matched to a gene: 4. The CDR3, as DNA: TGTGCCAGCTCACCACGACAGGGAACGAATGAGCAGTTCTTC. Protein product: CASSPRQGTNEQFF.

V is TRBV6-4 and J is TRBJ2-2; D ambiguous. Germline CDR1 is MRHNA and CDR2 is SNTAGT. Trimming pared 5 bases from V and 0 bases from J, leaving 7 bases between. The CDR3 loop spans 14 amino acids. CDR3 coding DNA: TGTGCCAGCAGTTTCAGTGCGAACACCGGGGAGCTGTTTTTT. This gives the protein CASSFSANTGELFF.

This clone was detected only once. This CDR3 reads CASSQGSVYEQYF. The CDR3 nucleotides are TGCGCCAGCAGCCAAGGCAGCGTTTACGAGCAGTACTTC. The chain joins TRBV4-1 to TRBJ2-7; D call uncertain. V was clipped by 1 base and J by 4 bases, with 8 bases between them. The CDR3 contains 13 residues. Germline lookup yields CDR1 MGHRA and CDR2 YSYEKL.

The genes are TRBV19 and TRBJ2-7; D possibly corresponds to TRBD1 (5 bases). CDR3 length: 15 amino acids. The germline V and J ends were trimmed by 4 bases and 1 base, with 14 bases remaining between them. Germline V gives CDR1 LNHDA, CDR2 SQIVND (reference sequence). As DNA, the CDR3 is TGTGCCAGTAGTAGCCCGGGTCAGGGATCCTACGAGCAGTACTTC. It specifies CASSSPGQGSYEQYF.

This chain links TRBV19 with TRBJ2-7; no clear D. Trimming left V 3 bases short and J 2 bases short, with 8 bases between. The CDR3 contains 13 residues. CDR1 is LNHDA and CDR2 is SQIVND in the germline V gene (reference sequence). CDR3 loop: CASSMGTTYEQYF. CDR3 DNA sequence: TGTGCCAGTAGTATGGGCACAACCTACGAGCAGTACTTC.

The chain joins TRBV5-1 to TRBJ2-7; D not certain. CDR1 SGHRS and CDR2 YFSETQ come from the germline V gene. The CDR3 totals 13 residues. V was trimmed by 2 bases and J by 7 bases, leaving 13 bases between them. This CDR3 reads CASSFTTSMEQYF. CDR3 nucleotides: TGCGCCAGCAGCTTTACTACCTCGATGGAGCAGTACTTC.